These 19 T cell receptor beta chains came from one sample sequenced in a study of CXCR3-negative and CXCR3-positive naive CD8 T cells. It was by 5' RACE with UMI labels that the TRB cDNA libraries were prepared. TCRdb re-called the 5' RACE reads; one entry per CDR3 protein, DNA not given. There are about 6,700 distinct CDR3 sequences in the sample, with roughly 1.5% held by the top ten. The material sequenced was naive CXCR3- CD8+ T cells from blood. Described subset: CD45RO-CCR7+CD27+CD95- naive CD8+ T cells lacking CXCR3 (TNR3-). The receptors come from a human donor in good health. Some clones in this sample may be carry-over from other donors' samples.

The chain employs TRBV29-1 and TRBJ2-7; with no DNA, the TCRdb D assignment of TRBD1 cannot be verified. From germline, CDR1 is SQVTM and CDR2 ANQGSEA. This CDR3 has 12 residues. The CDR3: CSVDQAPGEQYF.

By frequency, this clonotype registers medium-sized (0.01 to 0.1%). The chain links TRBV7-9 to TRBJ2-5; TCRdb's D call, TRBD1, is unchecked because there is no DNA. This CDR3 contains 11 residues. From germline, CDR1 is SEHNR and CDR2 FQNEAQ (reference sequence). Here the CDR3 reads CASSKGETQYF.

The chain couples TRBV4-1 to TRBJ2-2. This CDR3 has 15 amino acids. Germline CDR1 MGHRA, CDR2 YSYEKL. The CDR3 protein is CASSQPDPLAGELFF.

The rearrangement links TRBV6-6 to TRBJ2-7; TCRdb's assignment of TRBD2 cannot be checked, as there is no DNA. Per the germline V gene, CDR1 is MNHNY and CDR2 is SVGAGI (reference sequence). The CDR3 sequence is 14 residues long. The CDR3 sequence: CASSFAGPAYEQYF.

Judged by frequency, this clonotype is medium-sized. The V gene is TRBV5-6, the J gene TRBJ2-7. This CDR3 spans 12 amino acids. Germline CDR1 reads SGHDT; CDR2 reads YYEEEE. The CDR3 spells CASSTGVYEQYF.

The CDR3 reads CSVEGLRQSGNEQFF. This chain connects TRBV29-1 to TRBJ2-1. The CDR3 has 15 amino acids. Germline assignment: CDR1 SQVTM and CDR2 ANQGSEA.

This rearrangement joins TRBV7-8 to TRBJ1-6; the D gene TCRdb calls, TRBD1, cannot be checked with no DNA. The germline V gene encodes CDR1 SGHVS and CDR2 FQNEAQ. The length of the CDR3 is 21 residues. The CDR3 region is CASSSSRDRSLYSGLNSPLHF.

This clonotype registers medium-sized (0.01 to 0.1%) by frequency. The chain has TRBV7-9 and TRBJ2-7; checking the TCRdb D call of TRBD1 is not possible without DNA. The germline gives CDR1 SEHNR, CDR2 FQNEAQ (reference sequence). This CDR3 has 16 amino acids. The CDR3 protein is CASSLRAAGTAYEQYF.

This clonotype is classed as medium-sized by frequency. The genes are TRBV6-5 and TRBJ1-2. CDR3 length: 13 residues. Germline V gene data show CDR1 as MNHEY and CDR2 as SVGAGI. This CDR3 reads CASSYSTGRGYTF.

The V and J genes are TRBV27 and TRBJ1-5. The CDR3 is 13 amino acids. Germline CDR1 and CDR2: MNHEY and SMNVEV (reference sequence). The CDR3 reads CASSPYSNQPQHF.

CDR3 loop: CASSPNLRQNSPLHF. The rearrangement uses TRBV6-6 and TRBJ1-6; lacking DNA, the TRBD1 call made by TCRdb goes unchecked. Germline lookup yields CDR1 MNHNY and CDR2 SVGAGI (reference sequence). This CDR3 region has 15 residues.

J is TRBJ2-7 and V is TRBV29-1; as DNA is missing, the TRBD1 call by TCRdb cannot be tested. Germline V gene lookup returns CDR1 SQVTM and CDR2 ANQGSEA. There are 14 residues in the CDR3. The CDR3 sequence is CSARLSGGLNEQYF.

This clonotype counts as medium-sized by frequency. The chain combines TRBV20-1 with TRBJ2-1; checking the TCRdb D call of TRBD1 is not possible without DNA. Germline V CDR1 and CDR2: DFQATT, SNEGSKA (reference sequence). CDR3 size: 14 residues. The CDR3 reads CSAGRQGLLNEQFF.

This clonotype is deemed medium-sized by its frequency. This chain's CDR3 is CASRPPMSAPSTDTQYF. This chain joins TRBV6-6 and TRBJ2-3; TCRdb's assignment of TRBD1 cannot be checked, as there is no DNA. Germline V lookup: CDR1 MNHNY, CDR2 SVGAGI (reference sequence). The length of the CDR3 is 17 residues.

The chain has TRBV15 and TRBJ2-7. This CDR3 has 14 amino acids. The V gene's germline CDR1 is LNHNV and CDR2 YYDKDF (reference sequence). The CDR3 reads CATSRDLASYEQYF.

This chain uses TRBV20-1 with TRBJ2-3; TCRdb returns TRBD2, unconfirmable since there is no DNA. The CDR3 extends over 14 amino acids. From germline, CDR1 is DFQATT and CDR2 SNEGSKA (reference sequence). The CDR3 is CSARERGGTDTQYF.

The chain employs TRBV12-3 or TRBV12-4 and TRBJ2-2; TCRdb picks TRBD2, but there is no DNA to check that call. The CDR3 runs 15 residues. The CDR3 reads CASSSSGRRTGELFF.

The rearrangement joins TRBV29-1 to TRBJ2-3; TCRdb calls TRBD1, which cannot be checked without DNA. CDR3 length: 13 amino acids. Germline V gene sequence: CDR1 SQVTM, CDR2 ANQGSEA. CDR3: CSAPMGSTDTQYF.

J is TRBJ2-7 and V is TRBV5-1; TCRdb calls TRBD2, which cannot be checked without DNA. Per germline, CDR1 SGHRS and CDR2 YFSETQ. There are 15 residues in the CDR3. This CDR3 reads CETKTSEDPPYEQYF.